The present T cell receptor (beta chain) was sequenced within a study of blood T cells in healthy people across ages. Findings and limits, study-wide: Higher diversity and more naive CD4+ cells were features of long-lived donors, compared to aged donors. Diversity of TCR beta per million T cells declined in a roughly linear way with age.

On this clonotype: Its antigen is unidentified.

Next came a second PCR, run for 7 to 11 cycles, which used a sample-barcoded 5' primer along with a J-beta primer mix. Each cDNA molecule was tagged by a template-switch adaptor with 12 random nucleotides. TCRdb reprocessed the 5' RACE reads with MiXCR, giving one entry per CDR3 protein. The sample shows approximately 350,000 distinct CDR3 sequences, more than 45% of them seen only once. What was sequenced was blood. This sequence originates from a man aged 55 to 70 in good health.

The CDR3 DNA is TGTGCCAGCAGCCAAGGGGTAACGGAGACCCAGTACTTC. Protein: CASSQGVTETQYF. This sequence joins TRBV27 and TRBJ2-5, with a weak D call TRBD1 (5 bases). The CDR3 covers 13 residues. The V end lost 6 bases, the J end lost 5 bases, and 13 bases lay between the germline ends. The germline CDR1 and CDR2 sequences are MNHEY and SMNVEV (reference sequence).